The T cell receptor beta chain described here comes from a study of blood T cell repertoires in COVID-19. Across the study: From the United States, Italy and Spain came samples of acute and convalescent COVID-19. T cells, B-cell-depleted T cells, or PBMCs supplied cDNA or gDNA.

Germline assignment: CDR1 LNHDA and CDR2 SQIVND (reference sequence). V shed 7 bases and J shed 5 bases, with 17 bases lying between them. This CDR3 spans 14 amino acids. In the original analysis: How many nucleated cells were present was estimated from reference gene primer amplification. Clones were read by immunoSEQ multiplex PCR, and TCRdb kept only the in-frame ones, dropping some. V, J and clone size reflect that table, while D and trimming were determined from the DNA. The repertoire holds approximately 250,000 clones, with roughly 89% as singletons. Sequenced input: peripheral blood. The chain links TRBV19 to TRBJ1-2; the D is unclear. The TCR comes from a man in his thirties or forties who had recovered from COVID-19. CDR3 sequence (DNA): TGTGCCAGTATGGTTTCCCGAGGCTATTATGGCTACACCTTC. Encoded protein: CASMVSRGYYGYTF.